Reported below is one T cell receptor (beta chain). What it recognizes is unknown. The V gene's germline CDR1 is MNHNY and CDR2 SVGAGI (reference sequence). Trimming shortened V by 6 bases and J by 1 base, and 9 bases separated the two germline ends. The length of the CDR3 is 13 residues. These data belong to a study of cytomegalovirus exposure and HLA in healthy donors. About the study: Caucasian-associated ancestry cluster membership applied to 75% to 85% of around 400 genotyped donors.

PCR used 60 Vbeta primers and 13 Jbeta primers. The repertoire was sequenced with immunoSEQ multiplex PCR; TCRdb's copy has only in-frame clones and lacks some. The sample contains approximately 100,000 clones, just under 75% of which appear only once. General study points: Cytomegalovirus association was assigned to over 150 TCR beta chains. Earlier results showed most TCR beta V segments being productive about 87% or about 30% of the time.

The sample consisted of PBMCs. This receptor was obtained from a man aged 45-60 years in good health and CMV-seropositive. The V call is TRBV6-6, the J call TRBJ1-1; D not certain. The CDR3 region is CASRIFRNTEAFF. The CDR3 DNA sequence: TGTGCCAGCAGAATCTTCAGGAACACTGAAGCTTTCTTT.